This paragraph covers one T cell receptor beta chain sequence. Its target is unknown. The data derive from a study of immune cell composition in non-small cell lung cancer. Study overall: Most cases were lung adenocarcinoma or squamous cell carcinoma. Study conclusions and caveats: Dominant in vivo tumour-associated clones were not shown to share tumour-reactive sequences. Tumour-associated clones >0.5% occurred in approximately 32% of adenocarcinomas, less than 80% of squamous.

Sequencing was performed with immunoSEQ multiplex PCR; in TCRdb, only in-frame clones are kept and a portion is missing. The sample lists around 2,000 clones; about 70% were seen once. The germline V gene has CDR1 LGHNA and CDR2 YNFKEQ. The V gene end was trimmed by 0 bases and the J gene end by 3 bases; junction bases not matched to a gene: 7. CDR3 length: 16 amino acids. Normal lung was sampled as far from the tumour as possible, at least 3 cm. V usage is TRBV4-2 and J usage is TRBJ1-2; the match to TRBD1 covers 7 bases. The TCR was taken from a human donor with non-small cell lung cancer. The specimen was non-adjacent lung tissue. This CDR3 reads CASSQDRGGAYYGYTF. The CDR3 DNA follows: TGTGCCAGCAGCCAAGATCGAGGGGGCGCCTACTATGGCTACACCTTC.